Presented here are 28 T cell receptor beta chains from one specimen sequenced in a study of blood T cells in healthy people across ages. The second PCR ran about 6 to 11 cycles with a sample-barcoded 5' primer and J-beta primers. TCRdb independently ran MiXCR on the 5' RACE reads; one entry per CDR3 protein. The profile shows some 640,000 distinct CDR3 sequences, roughly 49% of them singletons. Source material: blood. Receptors originate from a woman aged 60 to 75 in good health.

The chain employs TRBV29-1 and TRBJ2-7, with a possible D match to TRBD2 (5 bases). Looked up from germline, CDR1 is SQVTM and CDR2 is ANQGSEA. V gave up 4 bases and J gave up 4 bases, with 14 bases separating them. This CDR3 has 13 residues. Here the CDR3 reads CSVVFVRVYEQYF. CDR3 DNA: TGCAGCGTTGTTTTTGTGAGGGTGTACGAGCAGTACTTC.

This sequence joins TRBV12-3 or TRBV12-4 and TRBJ2-3, with D possibly TRBD2 on 5 matching bases. The CDR3 spans 15 residues. V lost 6 bases and J lost 3, with 16 bases in between. The CDR3 DNA sequence: TGTGCCAGCAGCCGCACTAGAGCTAAAACAGATACGCAGTATTTT. It translates to CASSRTRAKTDTQYF.

Comment on this clonotype: Sequence at one end of the junction differs from germline and may be a read error. The genes are TRBV4-3 and TRBJ2-5, with 8 bases aligning to TRBD1. The germline V gene has CDR1 LGHNA and CDR2 YSLEER. This CDR3 spans 17 amino acids. The CDR3 DNA follows: TGCACCAGCAGCCAAGATCTTCGGCAGGGGGCATGGGAGACCCAGTACTTC. This gives the protein CTSSQDLRQGAWETQYF.

The chain has TRBV7-8 and TRBJ1-6; D is uncertain. The CDR3 is 16 residues long. With 5 bases removed from V and 7 bases from J, the gap between germline ends came to 18 bases. Germline loops: CDR1 SGHVS, CDR2 FQNEAQ. This CDR3 reads CASSPRGPDTNSPLHF. The DNA for the CDR3 is TGTGCCAGCAGCCCAAGAGGACCCGACACCAATTCACCCCTCCACTTT.

Points on this clonotype: This clone may be a read error of a much larger clone one base away. The rearrangement joins TRBV4-2 to TRBJ2-6; D is ambiguous. Between the trimmed V and J ends, which lost 4 bases and 0 bases, there was a span of 13 bases. The germline gives CDR1 LGHNA, CDR2 YNFKEQ. The CDR3 spans 17 residues. The CDR3 sequence: CASSLLVSISGANVLTF. DNA of the CDR3: TGTGCCAGCAGCCTCCTCGTGAGTATCTCTGGGGCCAACGTCCTGACTTTC.

This clonotype appeared a few times. V gene TRBV15 combines with J gene TRBJ2-1; 7 nucleotides agree with TRBD2. V trimming: 0 bases; J trimming: 7 bases; junction bases outside the gene matches: 12. This CDR3 contains 17 residues. Germline V CDR1 and CDR2: LNHNV, YYDKDF (reference sequence). DNA for the CDR3: TGTGCCACCAGCAGAGATGTCGGGGAGGGCAAGAGGAATGAGCAGTTCTTC. Encoded protein: CATSRDVGEGKRNEQFF.

This chain links TRBV6-2 or TRBV6-3 with TRBJ2-3, with 7 bases that match TRBD2. The J segment lost 4 bases and the V segment lost 0 bases, leaving 7 bases of the junction unmatched. This CDR3 comprises 16 residues. In germline, CDR1 is MNHEY, CDR2 SVGEGT. The CDR3, as DNA: TGTGCCAGCAGTTACTCGGGCGGGAGAAGATCAGATACGCAGTATTTT. Its protein product is CASSYSGGRRSDTQYF.

The chain carries TRBV28 and TRBJ1-6; D not resolved. The CDR3 loop spans 16 amino acids. From germline, CDR1 is MDHEN and CDR2 SYDVKM. V dropped 1 base and J dropped 7 bases, with 14 bases sitting between them. The DNA for the CDR3 is TGTGCCAGCAGTTTATTAACCGGGCAGACAAATTCACCCCTCCACTTT. Protein product: CASSLLTGQTNSPLHF. The complete variable domain, with remaining parts taken from reference TRBV28 and TRBJ1-6, reads DVKVTQSSRYLVKRTGEKVFLECVQDMDHENMFWYRQDPGLGLRLIYFSYDVKMKEKGDIPEGYSVSREKKERFSLILESASTNQTSMYLCASSLLTGQTNSPLHFGNGTRLTVT.

The chain has TRBV20-1 and TRBJ2-1; 9 positions match TRBD2. The CDR3 runs to 15 residues. The J segment lost 5 bases and the V segment lost 2 bases, leaving 7 bases of the junction unmatched. Per germline, CDR1 DFQATT and CDR2 SNEGSKA (reference sequence). Here the CDR3 reads CSARKLTSGDNEQFF. CDR3 in DNA: TGCAGTGCTAGAAAGTTGACTAGCGGAGACAATGAGCAGTTCTTC.

V usage is TRBV20-1 and J usage is TRBJ2-1; 8 bases are a match to TRBD2. J lost 0 bases, V lost 5 bases, and 9 bases had no gene match. The germline V gene encodes CDR1 DFQATT and CDR2 SNEGSKA (reference sequence). This CDR3 has 16 residues. In DNA, the CDR3 is TGCAGTGCTCGCGGGGGGACTCACGACTCCTACAATGAGCAGTTCTTC. It specifies CSARGGTHDSYNEQFF.

The chain couples TRBV6-1 to TRBJ2-3, with D maybe TRBD2 (5 bases). The CDR3 runs to 15 residues. Germline V gene data show CDR1 as MNHNS and CDR2 as SASEGT. V was trimmed by 3 bases and J by 2 bases, leaving 12 bases between them. CDR3 coding DNA: TGTGCCAGCAGTGAGAGGGCAGCGTACACAGATACGCAGTATTTT. Translated, it gives CASSERAAYTDTQYF.

This rearrangement joins TRBV29-1 to TRBJ2-1, with 8 positions matching TRBD2. Germline V CDR1 and CDR2: SQVTM, ANQGSEA. There are 15 residues in the CDR3. V shed 3 bases and J 12 bases; nucleotides not matched to a gene: 16. The CDR3: CSVENRAGATDTQFF. As DNA, the CDR3 is TGCAGCGTTGAGAACCGAGCGGGAGCTACAGATACGCAGTTCTTC.

The sample holds a few counts of this clonotype. This sequence joins TRBV20-1 and TRBJ2-3, with 9 bases identical to TRBD2. V shed 3 bases and J 0 bases; nucleotides not matched to a gene: 16. Germline lookup yields CDR1 DFQATT and CDR2 SNEGSKA (reference sequence). CDR3 length: 19 residues. This chain's CDR3 is CSARGFSGRRVTSTDTQYF. The CDR3 DNA sequence: TGCAGTGCTAGGGGTTTTAGCGGGAGACGGGTCACTAGCACAGATACGCAGTATTTT.

The chain uses TRBV20-1 and TRBJ1-1; weak D call: TRBD1 (6 bases). CDR1 and CDR2 (germline): DFQATT, SNEGSKA (reference sequence). The CDR3 covers 12 residues. Trimming shortened V by 7 bases and J by 6 bases, and 15 bases separated the two germline ends. The CDR3 is CSVGYRDAEAFF. The CDR3, as DNA: TGCAGTGTCGGGTACAGGGACGCTGAAGCTTTCTTT.

This chain connects TRBV12-3 or TRBV12-4 to TRBJ2-7, with 10 bases matching TRBD1. Trimming took 7 bases from V and 7 from J; bases not matched to a gene: 10. There are 14 residues in the CDR3. CDR3 in DNA: TGTGCCAGCACCCCCGGGACAGGGGTAGGGGAGCAGTACTTC. It encodes CASTPGTGVGEQYF.

The V gene is TRBV6-6, the J gene TRBJ2-1; a weak D match, TRBD1 (6 bases). Germline lookup yields CDR1 MNHNY and CDR2 SVGAGI (reference sequence). Trimming pared 6 bases from V and 2 bases from J, leaving 14 bases between. The CDR3 contains 15 residues. The CDR3 protein is CASRYRQVTYNEQFF. CDR3 nucleotides: TGTGCCAGCAGATACCGACAGGTTACCTACAATGAGCAGTTCTTC.

This clonotype was seen many times. The V call is TRBV6-6, the J call TRBJ2-7, with D uncertain. V gave up 7 bases and J gave up 1 base, with 11 bases separating them. The germline gives CDR1 MNHNY, CDR2 SVGAGI (reference sequence). This CDR3 is 13 amino acids long. CDR3: CASTGSSSYEQYF. The DNA of the CDR3 is TGTGCCAGCACTGGGTCCTCTTCCTACGAGCAGTACTTC.

The V call is TRBV20-1, the J call TRBJ2-5; D is ambiguous. This CDR3 has 14 amino acids. In germline, CDR1 is DFQATT, CDR2 SNEGSKA (reference sequence). V lost 6 bases and J 5 bases, leaving 19 bases between the germline ends. The CDR3: CSAEDPRRRETQYF. DNA for the CDR3: TGCAGTGCAGAGGATCCCAGACGGCGGGAGACCCAGTACTTC.

This clonotype was picked up one time. The chain joins TRBV5-1 to TRBJ2-4; 7 nucleotides match TRBD2. V was pared by 1 base and J by 0 bases, with 7 bases of the junction left unmatched. This CDR3 has 17 amino acids. Germline CDR1 reads SGHRS; CDR2 reads YFSETQ. The CDR3 is CASSLSSSGVAKNIQYF. For the CDR3, the DNA is TGCGCCAGCAGCTTGTCCTCAAGCGGGGTAGCCAAAAACATTCAGTACTTC.

As regards this clonotype: A much larger clone lies one base from this, so it may be a read error. This rearrangement joins TRBV29-1 to TRBJ2-7; the match to TRBD2 covers 7 bases. V was clipped by 6 bases and J by 3 bases; unmatched bases: 8. The CDR3 has 13 amino acids. Germline V CDR1 and CDR2: SQVTM, ANQGSEA. This CDR3 is CSVPSGAFYEQYF. CDR3 sequence (DNA): TGCAGCGTGCCTAGCGGAGCCTTCTACGAGCAGTACTTC.

The V and J genes are TRBV11-1 and TRBJ2-4, with D unresolved. With 5 bases removed from V and 7 bases from J, the gap between germline ends came to 6 bases. Per the germline V gene, CDR1 is SGHAT and CDR2 is FQDESV (reference sequence). This CDR3 is built from 11 residues. The CDR3 protein is CASSHGNIQYF. The CDR3 DNA sequence: TGTGCCAGCAGCCACGGTAACATTCAGTACTTC.

The chain recombines TRBV5-1 with TRBJ1-2, with D uncertain. The CDR3 consists of 14 residues. Trimming removed 4 bases at V and 6 bases at J, with 16 bases between. In germline, CDR1 is SGHRS, CDR2 YFSETQ. The CDR3 region has the DNA TGCGCCAGCAGCCCGGCGGGTGGAGGCAATGGCTACACCTTC. Translation: CASSPAGGGNGYTF.

This chain links TRBV20-1 with TRBJ2-7; TRBD1 matches 9 bases. V lost 5 bases, J lost 6 bases, and 2 bases stayed unmatched. Germline CDR1 reads DFQATT; CDR2 reads SNEGSKA (reference sequence). The CDR3 sequence is 11 residues long. The CDR3 reads CSARTGAEQYF. CDR3 DNA: TGCAGTGCTCGGACAGGGGCCGAGCAGTACTTC.

Points on this clonotype: One end of the junction varies from germline; a read error may be responsible. The chain uses TRBV27 and TRBJ2-1; tentatively, D is TRBD1 or TRBD2 (5 bases each). Germline CDR1 is MNHEY and CDR2 is SMNVEV (reference sequence). This CDR3 comprises 16 residues. The CDR3 loop reads CASSFEGSDGYTEQFF. Written as DNA, the CDR3 is TGTGCCAGCAGTTTCGAGGGGAGCGATGGCTACACTGAGCAGTTCTTC.

This clonotype was picked up a small number of times. The rearrangement links TRBV29-1 to TRBJ2-6, with D perhaps matching TRBD1 (6 bases). V dropped 1 base and J dropped 0 bases, with 13 bases sitting between them. The CDR3 is made up of 17 amino acids. Germline-derived CDR1 and CDR2 are SQVTM and ANQGSEA. This chain's CDR3 is CSVEGTASASGANVLTF. The CDR3 nucleotides read TGCAGCGTTGAAGGGACAGCCTCAGCCTCTGGGGCCAACGTCCTGACTTTC.

This clonotype appeared a few times. The V call is TRBV6-5, the J call TRBJ2-5; unclear D gene. The CDR3 covers 16 residues. Germline V gene lookup returns CDR1 MNHEY and CDR2 SVGAGI. V lost 4 bases to trimming and J lost 5 bases, with 20 bases between them. CDR3 residues: CASSSLGLSKRETQYF. CDR3 DNA: TGTGCCAGCAGTTCTCTCGGCCTTTCAAAGAGGGAGACCCAGTACTTC.

The chain combines TRBV20-1 with TRBJ2-1; D is perhaps TRBD2 (6 bases). Germline CDR1 is DFQATT and CDR2 is SNEGSKA (reference sequence). V was clipped by 0 bases and J by 6 bases, with 15 bases between them. The CDR3 has 15 residues. CDR3 region: CSARDPGEWVNEQFF. The CDR3 region has the DNA TGCAGTGCTAGAGATCCGGGGGAGTGGGTCAATGAGCAGTTCTTC.

This clonotype turned up a few times. The chain has TRBV5-1 and TRBJ1-4; TRBD1 is a possible D gene (5 bases). The ends were cut back, 4 bases at V and 1 base at J, with 14 bases in the middle. The CDR3 length is 16 residues. From germline, CDR1 is SGHRS and CDR2 YFSETQ. The CDR3 region has the DNA TGCGCCAGCAGCACGCGGGACCCCCGAACTAATGAAAAACTGTTTTTT. Translating gives CASSTRDPRTNEKLFF. Full variable domain (outside the CDR3, taken from reference TRBV5-1 and TRBJ1-4): KAGVTQTPRYLIKTRGQQVTLSCSPISGHRSVSWYQQTPGQGLQFLFEYFSETQRNKGNFPGRFSGRQFSNSRSEMNVSTLELGDSALYLCASSTRDPRTNEKLFFGSGTQLSVL.